A single sample gave rise to the 15 T cell receptor beta chains below, sequenced in a study of shared clonotypes between healthy human individuals. TCRdb keeps only in-frame clones here, not all; method: immunoSEQ multiplex PCR. The sample has around 300,000 clones, more than 75% seen once. The sample taken for sequencing was memory CD8+ T cells sorted from blood. Subset in this sample: CD45RO+ cells pooled with CCR7-negative TemRA cells. These receptor sequences come from a man between 18 and 29 years old in good health.

The chain combines TRBV28 with TRBJ2-7; D gene uncertain. V gave up 3 bases and J gave up 8 bases, with 14 bases separating them. The CDR3 has 13 amino acids. The germline V gene has CDR1 MDHEN and CDR2 SYDVKM. The CDR3 region has the DNA TGTGCCAGCAGTTTGGCTATACCTACGAAGCAGTACTTC. It encodes CASSLAIPTKQYF.

The genes are TRBV6-1 and TRBJ1-2, with 8 bases matching TRBD1. After removal of 3 bases from V and 4 bases from J, the junction contained 7 bases not matched to a gene. Per the germline V gene, CDR1 is MNHNS and CDR2 is SASEGT. The CDR3 runs to 15 residues. CDR3 nucleotides: TGTGCCAGCAGTGACGGACAGGGCCCACCCTATGGCTACACCTTC. Protein sequence: CASSDGQGPPYGYTF.

V usage is TRBV6-6 and J usage is TRBJ2-7; perhaps TRBD1 as D (7 bases). This CDR3 has 14 amino acids. Germline loops: CDR1 MNHNY, CDR2 SVGAGI (reference sequence). Trimming cost V 0 bases and J 4 bases, with 10 bases left between them. CDR3 in DNA: TGTGCCAGCAGTTACTCGCAGGGGGGATACGAGCAGTACTTC. It is translated as CASSYSQGGYEQYF.

A word on this clone: The sample has other DNA sequences that encode this CDR3 too. The V and J genes are TRBV5-1 and TRBJ2-7; D is possibly TRBD2 (6 bases). Germline values: CDR1 SGHRS, CDR2 YFSETQ. This CDR3 spans 15 amino acids. With 4 bases removed from V and 3 bases from J, the gap between germline ends came to 17 bases. Written as DNA, the CDR3 is TGCGCCAGCAGCCTGGGAGGTAGTGGGATCTACGAGCAGTACTTC. Amino acids: CASSLGGSGIYEQYF.

The chain combines TRBV9 with TRBJ1-1; 9 nucleotides match TRBD1. J lost 0 bases, V lost 7 bases, and 7 bases had no gene match. Germline assignment: CDR1 SGDLS and CDR2 YYNGEE. This CDR3 contains 15 residues. The CDR3 is CASGADRGVNTEAFF. The CDR3 DNA reads TGTGCCAGCGGAGCCGACAGGGGGGTGAACACTGAAGCTTTCTTT.

The gene calls are TRBV27 and TRBJ2-7, with unresolved D. CDR1 and CDR2 (germline): MNHEY, SMNVEV (reference sequence). Trimming removed 5 bases from V and 1 base from J, with 15 bases in between. The CDR3 sequence is 15 residues long. The CDR3 is CASSTSPLGSYEQYF. DNA for the CDR3: TGTGCCAGCAGTACCAGTCCCCTTGGTTCCTACGAGCAGTACTTC.

V gene TRBV30 combines with J gene TRBJ1-2; 10 bases match TRBD1. CDR3 size: 13 residues. After removal of 2 bases from V and 8 bases from J, the junction contained 5 bases not matched to a gene. The germline V gene has CDR1 GTSNPN and CDR2 SVGIG (reference sequence). The CDR3 DNA sequence: TGTGCCTGGAGTTTGGGGACAGGGGACGGCTACACCTTC. Translated, it gives CAWSLGTGDGYTF.

Note on this clone: Other DNA sequences from this sample encode an identical CDR3 as well. V is TRBV5-4 and J is TRBJ2-3; no firm D call. Germline V gene data show CDR1 as SGHNT and CDR2 as YYREEE (reference sequence). The V end lost 5 bases, the J end lost 2 bases, and 9 bases lay between the germline ends. The CDR3 consists of 13 residues. The CDR3 DNA reads TGTGCCAGCAGTTCCGAGCCCACAGATACGCAGTATTTT. Its protein product is CASSSEPTDTQYF.

This clone appeared once. The gene calls are TRBV5-1 and TRBJ2-7; no firm D call. Germline V gene sequence: CDR1 SGHRS, CDR2 YFSETQ. The CDR3 contains 15 residues. The V gene lost 4 bases and the J gene lost 3 bases, with 17 bases spanning the gap. In DNA, the CDR3 is TGCGCCAGCAGCCCGGACGGAGAAGTTGACTACGAGCAGTACTTC. Its protein product is CASSPDGEVDYEQYF.

The sample holds one count of this clone. The CDR3 protein is CASSNWGQGFHEQYF. CDR3 DNA: TGCGCCAGCAGCAATTGGGGACAGGGGTTCCACGAGCAGTACTTC. The chain employs TRBV4-3 and TRBJ2-7, with TRBD1 matching 10 bases. V lost 5 bases to trimming and J lost 5 bases; unmatched junction nucleotides: 9. This CDR3 has 15 amino acids. Germline CDR1 is LGHNA and CDR2 is YSLEER.

This clone appeared a few times. Other nucleotide sequences in the sample specify the same CDR3. The chain links TRBV5-6 to TRBJ1-6; a possible D gene is TRBD1 (5 bases). CDR1 is SGHDT and CDR2 is YYEEEE in the germline V gene. V was cut by 2 bases and J by 6 bases, with 9 bases left in between. The CDR3 extends over 14 amino acids. CDR3 sequence: CASSFSGSNSPLHF. For the CDR3, the DNA is TGTGCCAGCAGCTTCTCAGGGAGTAATTCACCCCTCCACTTT.

This clone was seen just once. CDR3 in amino acids: CASSVTGGGTEAFF. In nucleotides, the CDR3 is TGTGCCAGCAGTGTGACAGGGGGCGGCACTGAAGCTTTCTTT. The chain combines TRBV27 with TRBJ1-1; the match to TRBD1 covers 10 bases. CDR3 length equals 14 residues. CDR1 is MNHEY, CDR2 SMNVEV, per germline (reference sequence). The V segment lost 5 bases and the J segment 4 bases; nucleotides outside the gene matches: 4.

This CDR3 is CASRPTTGGASGANVLTF. The CDR3 bases are TGCGCCAGCAGACCCACTACAGGGGGCGCTTCTGGGGCCAACGTCCTGACTTTC. This chain joins TRBV4-1 and TRBJ2-6; TRBD1 aligns across 9 bases. This CDR3 comprises 18 residues. V dropped 6 bases and J dropped 1; count of bases not matched to a gene: 10. CDR1 MGHRA and CDR2 YSYEKL come from the germline V gene.

This clone was seen a single time. The chain is built from TRBV18 and TRBJ1-2, with D hard to call. CDR3 length equals 16 residues. V was cut by 3 bases and J by 4 bases, with 18 bases left in between. Germline assignment: CDR1 KGHSH and CDR2 LQKENI. CDR3: CASSPSGGDNGYGYTF. In DNA form, the CDR3 reads TGTGCCAGCTCACCTTCAGGCGGTGATAATGGCTATGGCTACACCTTC.

This chain joins TRBV5-1 and TRBJ2-1, with 8 bases aligning to TRBD1. The V and J ends lost 6 bases and 7 bases, in that order; junction bases with no gene match: 12. The CDR3 consists of 15 residues. Germline CDR1 is SGHRS and CDR2 is YFSETQ. The CDR3 region is CASTGGTGYRNEQFF. DNA for the CDR3: TGCGCCAGCACTGGTGGGACAGGCTATAGAAATGAGCAGTTCTTC.